The text below deals with one T cell receptor beta chain. The CDR3 extends 3 residues past the end of the read, so its final part is completed from the germline J gene. This sample is drawn from a study of T cells in women clearing cervical HPV infection. Generated by immunoSEQ multiplex PCR, the TCRdb table keeps only in-frame clones and is missing some. Its table records about 32,000 clones. Germline lookup yields CDR1 SEHNR and CDR2 FQNEAQ (reference sequence). There are 15 residues in the CDR3. This receptor was identified in a woman aged 18 to 75 with a cervical HPV16 infection that either progressed to CIN3+ or cleared (not recorded which). Material: blood buffy coat. The chain couples TRBV7-9 to TRBJ2-4; TRBD1 might be the D (6 bases). CDR3 region: CASSLAPQGSYGQYF. CDR3 bases read: TGTGCCAGCAGCTTAGCGCCACAGGGTTCCTATGGT.